This entry features one T cell receptor (beta chain) sequence. As processed by the authors: Reference gene primer amplification gave nucleated cell count estimates. Sequencing was performed with immunoSEQ multiplex PCR; in TCRdb, only in-frame clones are kept and a portion is missing. V, J and clone size are those of that table, while D and trimming were read from the DNA. Counted here are roughly 150,000 clones, over 80% occurring once; the ten biggest clones make up more than 4.5%. This record belongs to a study of blood T cell repertoires in COVID-19. This CDR3 is built from 16 residues. In germline, CDR1 is MDHEN, CDR2 SYDVKM. Trimming removed 3 bases from V and 0 bases from J, with 12 bases in between.

Sequencing used PBMCs or T cells enriched from blood (not recorded which). The genes are TRBV28 and TRBJ1-5; no reliable D call. The clonotype comes from a man in his 70s who had been exposed to COVID-19. CDR3 sequence (DNA): TGTGCCAGCAGTTTTGCAGGCGAGTATAGCAATCAGCCCCAGCATTTT. Encoded protein: CASSFAGEYSNQPQHF.